This T cell receptor beta chain was captured in a study of T cell responses to AZD1222 COVID-19 vaccine. Study-wide background: Second doses that came at about 4 or about 12 weeks were put together.

Generated by immunoSEQ multiplex PCR, the TCRdb table keeps only in-frame clones and is missing some. Of 120,000 to 150,000 clones listed, roughly 88% are singletons. Findings of the study overall: Sampling that yielded the repertoires occurred only after the peak T cell response. Compared with day 0, the breadth and depth of the Spike-specific TCR repertoire rose significantly after two doses of AZD1222. Unmutated regions of variants are reportedly targeted by nearly half of spike-specific TCRs.

Comment on this clone: The antigen is not known.

Germline values: CDR1 MNHEY, CDR2 SVGEGT. This CDR3 has 11 residues. V was cut by 6 bases and J by 9 bases, with 9 bases left in between. The chain recombines TRBV6-2 or TRBV6-3 with TRBJ2-1, with no clear D. Sample: peripheral blood, taken on day 0 of AZD1222 vaccination. This clonotype was obtained from an adult in good health. For the CDR3, the DNA is TGTGCCAGCAGCCACGGACGTGAGCAGTTCTTC. The encoded protein is CASSHGREQFF.